The TCR beta chain described here comes from a study of blood T cell repertoires in COVID-19. TCRdb's table, derived via immunoSEQ multiplex PCR, lists solely in-frame clones and lacks some. The data show 180,000 or so clones, roughly four fifths seen once. V was cut by 0 bases and J by 0 bases, with 4 bases left in between. There are 15 residues in the CDR3. Germline values: CDR1 SGHRS, CDR2 YFSETQ. The chain uses TRBV5-1 and TRBJ2-6; unclear D gene. The sequenced material came from peripheral blood. The receptor was derived from a human donor with acute or convalescent COVID-19. The donor label of this sample is uncertain. CDR3 sequence reads: CASSLAPSGANVLTF. CDR3 nucleotide sequence: TGCGCCAGCAGCTTGGCTCCCTCTGGGGCCAACGTCCTGACTTTC.